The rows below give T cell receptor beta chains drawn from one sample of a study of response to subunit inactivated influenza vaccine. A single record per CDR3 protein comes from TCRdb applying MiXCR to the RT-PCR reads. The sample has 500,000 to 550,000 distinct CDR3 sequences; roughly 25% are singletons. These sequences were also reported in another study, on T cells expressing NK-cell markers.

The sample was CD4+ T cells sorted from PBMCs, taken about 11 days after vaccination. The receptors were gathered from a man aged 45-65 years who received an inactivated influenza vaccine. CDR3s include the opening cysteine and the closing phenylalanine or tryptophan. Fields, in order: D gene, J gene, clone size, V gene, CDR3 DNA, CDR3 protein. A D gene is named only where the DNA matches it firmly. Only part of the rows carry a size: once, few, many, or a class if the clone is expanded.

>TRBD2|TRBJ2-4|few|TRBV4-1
TGCGCCAGCAGCCCAGACGGTGGGAGGGGAACCAAAAACATTCAGTACTTC
CASSPDGGRGTKNIQYF
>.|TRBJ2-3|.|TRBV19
TGTGCCACCCGGGACTCGATTAGCACAGATACGCAGTATTTT
CATRDSISTDTQYF
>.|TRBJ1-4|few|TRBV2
TGTGCCAGCAACCACAGAGGTAACGAGGGAAAACTGTTTTTT
CASNHRGNEGKLFF
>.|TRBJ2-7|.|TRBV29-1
TGCAGCGCCGCGACAGGCTCCTACGAGCAGTACTTC
CSAATGSYEQYF
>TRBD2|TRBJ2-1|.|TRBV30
TGTGCCTGGGCAGGGACTAGCGGGCCCAGAATCTCCTACAATGAGCAGTTCTTC
CAWAGTSGPRISYNEQFF
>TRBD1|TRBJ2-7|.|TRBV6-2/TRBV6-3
TGTGCCAGCAGGAACCCGACAGGGGGCCCCTACGAGCAGTACTTC
CASRNPTGGPYEQYF
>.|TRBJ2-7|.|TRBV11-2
TGTGCCAGCAGCCCCGGGACAAGCAACTACGAGCAGTACTTC
CASSPGTSNYEQYF
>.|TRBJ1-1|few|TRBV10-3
TGTGCCATCAGTCGGGAGTCGACTGAAGCTTTCTTT
CAISRESTEAFF
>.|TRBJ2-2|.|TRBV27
TGTGCCAGCAGCTTGTTGGGATTCTCGGACACCGGGGAGCTGTTTTTT
CASSLLGFSDTGELFF
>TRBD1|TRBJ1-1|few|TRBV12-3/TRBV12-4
TGTGCCAGCAGTCCTTACAGGGGCAGAACAAACACTGAAGCTTTCTTT
CASSPYRGRTNTEAFF
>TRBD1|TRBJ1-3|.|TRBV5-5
TGTGCCAGCAGCGCGGGTCCCCAGACAGGGCCGGGAAACACCATATATTTT
CASSAGPQTGPGNTIYF
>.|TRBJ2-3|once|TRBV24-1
TGTGCCACCAGTGACCCATGGAGCTCAGATACGCAGTATTTT
CATSDPWSSDTQYF
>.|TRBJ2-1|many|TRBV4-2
TGTGCCAGCAGCCAAGACCTGCGGACAGTTGATGAGCAGTTCTTC
CASSQDLRTVDEQFF
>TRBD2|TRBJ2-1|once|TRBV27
TGTGCCAGCAGCCGTACTCCGGGACTAGCGGGAGACAATGAGCAGTTCTTC
CASSRTPGLAGDNEQFF
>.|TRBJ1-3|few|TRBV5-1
TGCGCCAGCAGCTTGTATACCTCTGGAAACACCATATATTTT
CASSLYTSGNTIYF
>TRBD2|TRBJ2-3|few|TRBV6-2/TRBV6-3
TGTGCCAGCAGTCTACTAGCGGGGTTAGCAGATACGCAGTATTTT
CASSLLAGLADTQYF
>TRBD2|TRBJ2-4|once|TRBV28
TGTGCCAGCAGTTCCTGGGGGGGGGTTGCCAAAAACATTCAGTACTTC
CASSSWGGVAKNIQYF
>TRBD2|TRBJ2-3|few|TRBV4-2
TGTGCCAGCCGAAGGGAGCTAGCGGGGGGGGCAGATACGCAGTATTTT
CASRRELAGGADTQYF
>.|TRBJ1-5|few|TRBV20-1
TGCAGTGCTCGAGGAAGAGGGCTTAGCAATCAGCCCCAGCATTTT
CSARGRGLSNQPQHF
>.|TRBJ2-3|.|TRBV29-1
TGCAGCGTAGAGAGCGGACACACAGATACGCAGTATTTT
CSVESGHTDTQYF
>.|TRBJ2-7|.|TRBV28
TGTGCCAGCAGTTGGGGGGGGCGTCTCTACGAGCAGTACTTC
CASSWGGRLYEQYF
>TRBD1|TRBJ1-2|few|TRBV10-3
TGTGCCATCAAGGGGGACAGGTCTAACTATGGCTACACCTTC
CAIKGDRSNYGYTF
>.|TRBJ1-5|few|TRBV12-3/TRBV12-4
TGTGCCAGCAGCCCTGACCGAAGCCGGTCGGGCCAGCATTTT
CASSPDRSRSGQHF
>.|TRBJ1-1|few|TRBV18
TGTGCCAGCTCGGAGGACAGAAACACTGAAGCTTTCTTT
CASSEDRNTEAFF
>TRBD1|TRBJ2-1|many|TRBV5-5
TGTGCCAGCAGCTTGGAGGACAGGGGGAACTACAATGAGCAGTTCTTC
CASSLEDRGNYNEQFF
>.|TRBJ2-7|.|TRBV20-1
TGCAGTGCTATTAAGTTTGCCAGAAGCGGCGAGCAGTACTTC
CSAIKFARSGEQYF
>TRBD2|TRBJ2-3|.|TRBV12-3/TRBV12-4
TGTGCCAGCAGTTCAGCGGGGTACGGCACAGATACGCAGTATTTT
CASSSAGYGTDTQYF
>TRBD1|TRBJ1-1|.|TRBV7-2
TGTGCCAGCAGCTTAGCGGGACAGGGCTCTTTCTGGACTGAAGCTTTCTTT
CASSLAGQGSFWTEAFF